This record looks at one TCR beta chain sequence and its context. Its antigen is not known. The germline gives CDR1 SNHLY, CDR2 FYNNEI. V dropped 3 bases and J dropped 0 bases, with 12 bases sitting between them. This CDR3 is built from 17 residues. Time point: persistent/refractory GD, antithyroid drugs over 5 years with positive TRAb. Researchers made the TCR library from RNA that was extracted from PBMCs. This record comes from a study of regulatory T cells in long-lasting Graves disease. Building of the TCR beta libraries involved iRepertoire HTBI primers and Arm-PCR of CDR3 regions. In TCRdb, the multiplex PCR reads were re-called with MiXCR into one record per CDR3 protein. This sample has fewer than 450,000 distinct CDR3 sequences, with around 21% found just once. Points from the study as a whole: Not thyroid tissue but only peripheral blood was studied. Results may be inaccurate due to the small sample size. Shared public clonotypes totalled approximately 3,000 in persistent patients, compared with about a thousand in new patients.

The sample here was peripheral blood mononuclear cells (PBMCs), taken when the disease was refractory, from a patient treated with antithyroid drugs. This TCR was recovered from a female donor with Graves disease. The rearrangement joins TRBV2 to TRBJ1-6; no reliable D call. CDR3 protein: CASSEVHSSSYNSPLHF. CDR3 bases: TGTGCCAGCAGTGAGGTTCATAGTTCCTCCTATAATTCACCCCTCCACTTT.